The 27 T cell receptor beta chains below were found in one sample sequenced in a study of technical replicates of blood from several donors. The protocol was immunoSEQ multiplex PCR, while the TCRdb copy is restricted to in-frame clones and leaves out a portion. Here the sample spans over 70,000 clones, nearly 98% being singletons. The sample taken for sequencing was T cells isolated from PBMCs. These receptors all come from a human donor in good health.

The chain recombines TRBV7-9 with TRBJ2-4; D is possibly TRBD1 (6 bases). This CDR3 comprises 16 residues. Trimming shortened V by 2 bases and J by 8 bases, and 19 bases separated the two germline ends. Germline V gene lookup returns CDR1 SEHNR and CDR2 FQNEAQ (reference sequence). The CDR3 nucleotides are TGTGCCAGCAGCTTAAAATTGGCAGGGGAAGGGGACATTCAGTACTTC. This codes for CASSLKLAGEGDIQYF.

The V gene is TRBV5-1, the J gene TRBJ1-2, with D tentatively TRBD1 (6 bases). Germline values: CDR1 SGHRS, CDR2 YFSETQ. Between the trimmed V and J ends, which lost 6 bases and 4 bases, there was a span of 16 bases. CDR3 size: 14 residues. CDR3 bases: TGCGCCAGCACTCCAGGGGCCGAACCCTATGGCTACACCTTC. This gives the protein CASTPGAEPYGYTF.

The J gene is TRBJ2-3, the V gene TRBV4-2; 8 positions match TRBD2. The V gene end was trimmed by 0 bases and the J gene end by 5 bases; junction bases not matched to a gene: 10. This CDR3 is 17 amino acids long. The germline CDR1 and CDR2 sequences are LGHNA and YNFKEQ. The CDR3 region is CASSQDLGGSGRDTQYF. CDR3 nucleotide sequence: TGTGCCAGCAGCCAAGATCTGGGCGGGAGCGGGAGAGATACGCAGTATTTT.

This clone was counted once. The chain combines TRBV5-1 with TRBJ2-3, with D perhaps TRBD1 (6 bases). Germline V gene data show CDR1 as SGHRS and CDR2 as YFSETQ. The V end was cut by 4 bases, the J end by 1 base, with 13 bases between. This CDR3 comprises 15 residues. The CDR3 spells CASSTQGGGTDTQYF. Here the CDR3 DNA reads TGCGCCAGCAGCACACAGGGTGGGGGCACAGATACGCAGTATTTT.

The J gene is TRBJ2-1, the V gene TRBV28; no reliable D call. CDR3 length equals 13 residues. The germline CDR1 and CDR2 sequences are MDHEN and SYDVKM. With 3 bases removed from V and 10 bases from J, the gap between germline ends came to 13 bases. CDR3 DNA: TGTGCCAGCAGTTTGCCTTACGACGGGGAGCAGTTCTTC. Residues: CASSLPYDGEQFF.

In DNA, the CDR3 is TGTGCCAGCACCCCCACGAGAAACTATGGCTACACCTTC. The encoded protein is CASTPTRNYGYTF. The genes are TRBV6-5 and TRBJ1-2; D unresolved. This CDR3 comprises 13 residues. V shed 7 bases and J shed 2 bases, with 11 bases lying between them. Germline V gene data show CDR1 as MNHEY and CDR2 as SVGAGI.

The V and J genes are TRBV27 and TRBJ1-5; 8 bases fit TRBD1. V lost 3 bases, J lost 7 bases, and 2 bases stayed unmatched. Germline V CDR1 and CDR2: MNHEY, SMNVEV (reference sequence). The CDR3 extends over 13 amino acids. CDR3 sequence: CASSFRGQQPQHF. CDR3 bases: TGTGCCAGCAGTTTCAGGGGGCAACAGCCCCAGCATTTT.

This clone was detected only once. The chain has TRBV7-9 and TRBJ2-3; 10 bases map to TRBD2. The trim removed 0 bases at V and 2 bases at J, leaving 11 bases unmatched. The germline V gene has CDR1 SEHNR and CDR2 FQNEAQ (reference sequence). The CDR3 has 19 amino acids. The CDR3, as DNA: TGTGCCAGCAGCTTAGCGCTTCGGGCTAGCGGGGGAAACACAGATACGCAGTATTTT. Protein: CASSLALRASGGNTDTQYF.

Worth noting for this clone: Relative to the germline gene, one junction end is altered; a read error may explain this. J is TRBJ2-5 and V is TRBV4-1, with D maybe TRBD1 (5 bases). Germline CDR1 is MGHRA and CDR2 is YSYEKL. This CDR3 region has 14 residues. The CDR3 region is CASSQVPGMATKYF. The CDR3 DNA follows: TGCGCCAGCAGCCAAGTACCAGGGATGGCGACCAAGTACTTC.

DNA of the CDR3: TGTGCCAGCAGCCAATGGGCTAGCGGGGGGGGAAGCACAGATACGCAGTATTTT. Translation gives CASSQWASGGGSTDTQYF. The V gene is TRBV4-2, the J gene TRBJ2-3; 12 positions match TRBD2. The CDR3 has 18 amino acids. J gave up 0 bases and V 2 bases, and 6 bases lay outside the gene matches. In germline, CDR1 is LGHNA, CDR2 YNFKEQ.

The genes are TRBV4-1 and TRBJ2-4, with TRBD1 as a possible D gene (5 bases). CDR1 is MGHRA, CDR2 YSYEKL, per germline. The CDR3 is 18 residues long. The V end lost 0 bases, the J end lost 0 bases, and 15 bases lay between the germline ends. The CDR3 spells CASSQDPQGRGAKNIQYF. The CDR3 DNA sequence: TGCGCCAGCAGCCAAGACCCCCAGGGAAGAGGAGCCAAAAACATTCAGTACTTC.

CDR3 protein: CASRRASGANVLTF. The DNA of the CDR3 is TGTGCCAGCAGGCGGGCGTCTGGGGCCAACGTCCTGACTTTC. This chain connects TRBV2 to TRBJ2-6, with D possibly being TRBD2 (5 bases). This CDR3 spans 14 amino acids. V gave up 6 bases and J gave up 1 base, with 7 bases separating them. Germline values: CDR1 SNHLY, CDR2 FYNNEI.

The chain carries TRBV4-2 and TRBJ1-1, with 7 bases matching TRBD1. This CDR3 has 14 amino acids. The ends lost 4 bases at V and 0 bases at J; junction bases unmatched: 2. Looked up from germline, CDR1 is LGHNA and CDR2 is YNFKEQ. In DNA form, the CDR3 reads TGTGCCAGCAGCCCCGACAGGGTGAACACTGAAGCTTTCTTT. It codes for CASSPDRVNTEAFF.

This clone was observed a single time. The chain has TRBV19 and TRBJ1-2; D uncertain. The length of the CDR3 is 10 residues. Germline CDR1 reads LNHDA; CDR2 reads SQIVND (reference sequence). V dropped 6 bases and J dropped 8 bases, with 7 bases sitting between them. The CDR3 bases are TGTGCCAGTAGCCGGCGGGGCTACACCTTC. This gives the protein CASSRRGYTF. The full variable domain, in which reference TRBV19 and TRBJ1-2 provide the parts outside the CDR3, is DGGITQSPKYLFRKEGQNVTLSCEQNLNHDAMYWYRQDPGQGLRLIYYSQIVNDFQKGDIAEGYSVSREKKESFPLTVTSAQKNPTAFYLCASSRRGYTFGSGTRLTVV.

J is TRBJ2-1 and V is TRBV5-4; 11 positions match TRBD2. With 4 bases clipped from V and 7 bases from J, the junction kept 7 bases outside the gene matches. The CDR3 has 15 amino acids. The germline CDR1 and CDR2 sequences are SGHNT and YYREEE (reference sequence). The CDR3 sequence is CASSQTSGTENEQFF. CDR3 DNA sequence: TGTGCCAGCAGCCAGACTAGCGGGACTGAAAATGAGCAGTTCTTC. Together with reference TRBV5-4 and TRBJ2-1, the CDR3 gives the full variable domain: ETGVTQSPTHLIKTRGQQVTLRCSSQSGHNTVSWYQQALGQGPQFIFQYYREEENGRGNFPPRFSGLQFPNYSSELNVNALELDDSALYLCASSQTSGTENEQFFGPGTRLTVL.

This chain links TRBV7-9 with TRBJ1-5; D gene uncertain. The CDR3 consists of 16 residues. Germline assignment: CDR1 SEHNR and CDR2 FQNEAQ (reference sequence). Trimming pared 1 base from V and 1 base from J, leaving 11 bases between. The CDR3 is CASSLGVRQSNQPQHF. CDR3 DNA sequence: TGTGCCAGCAGCTTAGGTGTCAGGCAGAGCAATCAGCCCCAGCATTTT. The full variable domain, in which reference TRBV7-9 and TRBJ1-5 provide the parts outside the CDR3, is DTGVSQNPRHKITKRGQNVTFRCDPISEHNRLYWYRQTLGQGPEFLTYFQNEAQLEKSRLLSDRFSAERPKGSFSTLEIQRTEQGDSAMYLCASSLGVRQSNQPQHFGDGTRLSIL.

The chain employs TRBV6-4 and TRBJ2-4; D might be TRBD2 (6 bases). This CDR3 contains 18 residues. Looked up from germline, CDR1 is MRHNA and CDR2 is SNTAGT. Trimming took off 0 bases at V and 2 bases at J, with 17 bases between the two ends. The CDR3 coding sequence is TGTGCCAGCAGTGACTCGTGGGGGGTCAGGGAAACCAAAAACATTCAGTACTTC. Translating it yields CASSDSWGVRETKNIQYF.

The V call is TRBV28, the J call TRBJ2-7, with a possible D match to TRBD1 (5 bases). Looked up from germline, CDR1 is MDHEN and CDR2 is SYDVKM. Trimming took 3 bases from V and 1 from J, leaving 13 bases between them. The CDR3 has 15 residues. The CDR3 loop is CASSLPQGRSYEQYF. DNA of the CDR3: TGTGCCAGCAGTTTGCCCCAGGGAAGGTCCTACGAGCAGTACTTC.

This clone has a single count. The gene calls are TRBV6-6 and TRBJ2-7, with 9 bases that match TRBD1. The V gene's germline CDR1 is MNHNY and CDR2 SVGAGI (reference sequence). The junction had 9 bases not matched to a gene; V was cut back by 7 bases and J by 5 bases. The CDR3 is made up of 14 amino acids. The CDR3 region has the DNA TGTGCCAGCACCCCGACAGGGGGGGTCAACGAGCAGTACTTC. It specifies CASTPTGGVNEQYF.

The J gene is TRBJ2-7, the V gene TRBV12-5; 13 bases map to TRBD2. Germline loops: CDR1 LGHNT, CDR2 FRNRAP. Germline trimming cut 6 bases from V and 0 bases from J; bases unmatched to any gene: 11. The CDR3 sequence is 18 residues long. CDR3 DNA sequence: TGTGCTAGTGGGACCGGACTAGCGGGGGTCCCTATCTCCTACGAGCAGTACTTC. It codes for CASGTGLAGVPISYEQYF.

The CDR3 spells CATSREGGTEAFF. The CDR3 DNA reads TGTGCCACCAGCAGAGAGGGGGGCACTGAAGCTTTCTTT. The V gene is TRBV15, the J gene TRBJ1-1, with D maybe TRBD1 (5 bases). There are 13 residues in the CDR3. Trimming cost V 0 bases and J 4 bases, with 6 bases left between them. CDR1 LNHNV and CDR2 YYDKDF come from the germline V gene (reference sequence).

This clone was found once. This rearrangement joins TRBV29-1 to TRBJ2-3; TRBD2 matches 8 bases. Per the germline V gene, CDR1 is SQVTM and CDR2 is ANQGSEA. The CDR3 is 14 residues long. The CDR3 region has the DNA TGCGGCCTAACTAGCGGAGAAGGCACAGATACGCAGTATTTT. Protein product: CGLTSGEGTDTQYF.

The chain links TRBV15 to TRBJ1-2; possible D gene TRBD1, 6 bases. V was shortened by 5 bases and J by 4 bases, with 17 bases between the two germline ends. Germline V gene sequence: CDR1 LNHNV, CDR2 YYDKDF (reference sequence). The CDR3 has 15 amino acids. The CDR3 nucleotides are TGTGCCACCAGCCCATCAGCAGGGGAGAGCTATGGCTACACCTTC. It yields the protein CATSPSAGESYGYTF.

The chain joins TRBV20-1 to TRBJ1-2; D unclear. Germline V gene lookup returns CDR1 DFQATT and CDR2 SNEGSKA (reference sequence). The ends were cut back, 3 bases at V and 3 bases at J, with 5 bases in the middle. This CDR3 is 11 amino acids long. The CDR3 DNA reads TGCAGTGCTAGCGAGGACTATGGCTACACCTTC. Residues: CSASEDYGYTF.

The V gene is TRBV4-1, the J gene TRBJ2-4, with 8 bases lining up with TRBD1. Unmatched junction bases numbered 1, after V lost 1 base and J lost 5 bases. In germline, CDR1 is MGHRA, CDR2 YSYEKL. The CDR3 totals 14 residues. The CDR3 region has the DNA TGCGCCAGCAGCCAAGCAGGGGGCGAAAACATTCAGTACTTC. Translating it yields CASSQAGGENIQYF.

The chain is built from TRBV15 and TRBJ2-5; 7 nucleotides line up with TRBD1. With 5 bases clipped from V and 3 bases from J, the junction kept 3 bases outside the gene matches. Germline CDR1 is LNHNV and CDR2 is YYDKDF (reference sequence). This CDR3 region has 13 residues. DNA for the CDR3: TGTGCCACCAGCGAAGGGACAGAAGAGACCCAGTACTTC. Protein sequence: CATSEGTEETQYF.

V is TRBV9 and J is TRBJ1-1, with D maybe TRBD1 (6 bases). This CDR3 spans 13 amino acids. Deletions cut 3 bases from V and 5 bases from J, with 11 bases between. The germline V gene encodes CDR1 SGDLS and CDR2 YYNGEE. The CDR3 region has the DNA TGTGCCAGCAGCGGCCCAGGGGCTACTGAAGCTTTCTTT. Translation gives CASSGPGATEAFF.